A selection of T cell receptor beta chains follows, all from one sample in a study of TIL therapy for anti-PD-1-resistant metastatic lung cancer. TCRdb's table, derived via immunoSEQ multiplex PCR, lists solely in-frame clones and lacks some. The sample lists some 60,000 clones, under 75% occurring once. This specimen was blood, taken at baseline. These TCRs come from a person between 25 and 80 years old with non-small cell lung cancer. Each CDR3 is given without its conserved first and last residue.

v_call cdr3_aa
TRBV30 AWSVSLSGRNTIY
TRBV11-2 ASSFKPGSSYNEQF
TRBV28 ASKLPGQGPHEQY
TRBV2 ASKRDSINYGYT
TRBV6-5 ASSYGQEAF
TRBV4-2 ASSPWSNYGYT
TRBV9 ASSVDPSSYEQY
TRBV5-1 ASSPLDRAEAF
TRBV10-2 ASIGERAGRVQDGELF
TRBV9 ASSEAADSAYEQY
TRBV15 AIQEGVYEQY
TRBV19 ATKGDYYGYT
TRBV5-1 ASSLEGTNEKLF
TRBV5-1 ASSSEGLAFNEQF
TRBV2 ASNGLAIYNEQF
TRBV29-1 SVHQTGRDDGYT
TRBV2 ASSDAQGSRTDTQY
TRBV15 ATSRGGYGYT
TRBV9 ASSVRAGDSGYNEQF
TRBV29-1 SVLLTGHGYEQY
TRBV15 ATSRGRGLSYEQY
TRBV25-1 ASSYSYGYT
TRBV18 ASSPPRVGTDTQY
TRBV10-3 AISESTSGTYNEQF
TRBV6-5 ASSYRVDSPLH
TRBV28 ASSLGPGQGPGETQY